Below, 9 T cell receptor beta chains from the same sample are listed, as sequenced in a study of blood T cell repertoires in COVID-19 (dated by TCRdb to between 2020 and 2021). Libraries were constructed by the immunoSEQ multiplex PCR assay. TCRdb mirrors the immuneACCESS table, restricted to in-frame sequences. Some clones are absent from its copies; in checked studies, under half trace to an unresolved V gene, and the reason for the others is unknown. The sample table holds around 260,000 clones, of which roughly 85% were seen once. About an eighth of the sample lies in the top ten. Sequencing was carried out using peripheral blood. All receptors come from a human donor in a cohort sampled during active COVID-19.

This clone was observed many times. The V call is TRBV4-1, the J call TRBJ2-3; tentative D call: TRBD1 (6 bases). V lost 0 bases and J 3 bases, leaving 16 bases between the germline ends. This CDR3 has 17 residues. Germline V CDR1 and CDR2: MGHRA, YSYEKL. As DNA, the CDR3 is TGCGCCAGCAGCCAAGACCCTGGACAGCTTGGGACAGATACGCAGTATTTT. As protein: CASSQDPGQLGTDTQYF.

The CDR3 reads CASSRGTGFYEQYF. CDR3 DNA sequence: TGTGCCAGCTCACGGGGGACAGGGTTCTACGAGCAGTACTTC. This chain connects TRBV18 to TRBJ2-7; 9 bases fit TRBD1. Germline V lookup: CDR1 KGHSH, CDR2 LQKENI. The CDR3 sequence is 14 residues long. V dropped 4 bases and J dropped 3; count of bases not matched to a gene: 4.

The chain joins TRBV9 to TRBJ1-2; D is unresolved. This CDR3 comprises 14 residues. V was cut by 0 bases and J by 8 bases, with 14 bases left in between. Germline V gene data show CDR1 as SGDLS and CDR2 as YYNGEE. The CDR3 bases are TGTGCCAGCAGCGTAGGGTGGGCAGTCGAGGGCTACACCTTC. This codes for CASSVGWAVEGYTF.

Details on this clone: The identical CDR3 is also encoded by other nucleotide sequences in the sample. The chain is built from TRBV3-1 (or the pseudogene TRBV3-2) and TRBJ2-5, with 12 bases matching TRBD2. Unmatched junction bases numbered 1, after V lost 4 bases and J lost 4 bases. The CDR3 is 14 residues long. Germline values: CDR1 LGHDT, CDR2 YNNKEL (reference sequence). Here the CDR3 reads CASSPTSGGETQYF. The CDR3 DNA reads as TGTGCCAGCAGCCCGACTAGCGGGGGAGAGACCCAGTACTTC.

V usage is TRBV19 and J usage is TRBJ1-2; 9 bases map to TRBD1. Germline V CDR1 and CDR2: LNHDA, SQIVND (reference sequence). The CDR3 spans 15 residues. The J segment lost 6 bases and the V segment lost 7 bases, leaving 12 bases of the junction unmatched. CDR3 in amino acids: CASITRDRVGDGYTF. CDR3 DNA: TGTGCCAGTATTACCCGGGACAGGGTGGGGGATGGCTACACCTTC.

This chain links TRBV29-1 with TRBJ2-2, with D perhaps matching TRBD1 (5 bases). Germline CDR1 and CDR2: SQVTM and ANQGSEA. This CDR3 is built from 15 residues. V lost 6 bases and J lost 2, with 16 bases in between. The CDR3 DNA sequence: TGCAGCGTGGCCTGGGGCAGGGTCAACACCGGGGAGCTGTTTTTT. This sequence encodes CSVAWGRVNTGELFF.

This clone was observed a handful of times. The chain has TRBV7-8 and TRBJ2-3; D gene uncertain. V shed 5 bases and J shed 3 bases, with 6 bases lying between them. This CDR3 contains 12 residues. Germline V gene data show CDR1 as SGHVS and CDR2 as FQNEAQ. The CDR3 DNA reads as TGTGCCAGCAGCCTCCTAACAGATACGCAGTATTTT. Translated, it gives CASSLLTDTQYF. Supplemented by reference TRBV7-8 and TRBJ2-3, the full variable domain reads GAGVSQSPRYKVAKRGQDVALRCDPISGHVSLFWYQQALGQGPEFLTYFQNEAQLDKSGLPSDRFFAERPEGSVSTLKIQRTQQEDSAVYLCASSLLTDTQYFGPGTRLTVL.

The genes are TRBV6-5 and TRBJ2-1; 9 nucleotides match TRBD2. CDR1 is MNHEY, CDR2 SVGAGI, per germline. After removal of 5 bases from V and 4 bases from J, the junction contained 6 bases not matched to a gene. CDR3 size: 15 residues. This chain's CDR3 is CASSLQRGVYNEQFF. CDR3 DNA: TGTGCCAGCAGTCTTCAGCGGGGGGTATACAATGAGCAGTTCTTC.

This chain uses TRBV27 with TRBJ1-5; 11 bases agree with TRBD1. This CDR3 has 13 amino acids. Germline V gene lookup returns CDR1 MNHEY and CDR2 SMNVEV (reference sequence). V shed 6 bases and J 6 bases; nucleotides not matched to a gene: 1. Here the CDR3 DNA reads TGTGCCAGCAGAGGGACAGGGGGTCAGCCCCAGCATTTT. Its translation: CASRGTGGQPQHF.